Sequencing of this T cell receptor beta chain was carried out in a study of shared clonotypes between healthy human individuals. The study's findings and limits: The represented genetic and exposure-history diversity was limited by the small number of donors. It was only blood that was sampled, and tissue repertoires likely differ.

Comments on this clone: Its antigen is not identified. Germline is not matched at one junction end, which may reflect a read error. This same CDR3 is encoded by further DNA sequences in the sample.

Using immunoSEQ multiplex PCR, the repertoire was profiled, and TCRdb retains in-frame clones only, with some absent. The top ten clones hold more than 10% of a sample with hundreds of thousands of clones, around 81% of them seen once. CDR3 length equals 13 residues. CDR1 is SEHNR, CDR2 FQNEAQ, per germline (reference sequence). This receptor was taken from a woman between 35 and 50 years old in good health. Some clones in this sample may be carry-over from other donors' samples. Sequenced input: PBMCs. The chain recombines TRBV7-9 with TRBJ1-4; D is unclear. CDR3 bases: TGTGCCAGCAGCTTAGGAGGAGGCGAAAAGCTGTTTTTT. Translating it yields CASSLGGGEKLFF.